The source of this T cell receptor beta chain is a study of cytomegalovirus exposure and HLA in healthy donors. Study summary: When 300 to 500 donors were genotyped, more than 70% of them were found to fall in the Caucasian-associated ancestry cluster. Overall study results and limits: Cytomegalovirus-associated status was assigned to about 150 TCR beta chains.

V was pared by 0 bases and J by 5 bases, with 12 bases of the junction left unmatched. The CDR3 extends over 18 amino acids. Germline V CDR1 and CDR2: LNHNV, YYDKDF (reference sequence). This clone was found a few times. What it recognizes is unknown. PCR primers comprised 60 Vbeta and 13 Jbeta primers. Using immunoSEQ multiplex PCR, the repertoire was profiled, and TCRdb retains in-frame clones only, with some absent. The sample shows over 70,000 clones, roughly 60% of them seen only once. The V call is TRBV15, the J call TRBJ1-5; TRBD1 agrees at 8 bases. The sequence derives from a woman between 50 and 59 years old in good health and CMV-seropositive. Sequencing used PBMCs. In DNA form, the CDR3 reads TGTGCCACCAGCAGAGATTGGGCCCCAGGGGGCGGCGATCAGCCCCAGCATTTT. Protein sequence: CATSRDWAPGGGDQPQHF.